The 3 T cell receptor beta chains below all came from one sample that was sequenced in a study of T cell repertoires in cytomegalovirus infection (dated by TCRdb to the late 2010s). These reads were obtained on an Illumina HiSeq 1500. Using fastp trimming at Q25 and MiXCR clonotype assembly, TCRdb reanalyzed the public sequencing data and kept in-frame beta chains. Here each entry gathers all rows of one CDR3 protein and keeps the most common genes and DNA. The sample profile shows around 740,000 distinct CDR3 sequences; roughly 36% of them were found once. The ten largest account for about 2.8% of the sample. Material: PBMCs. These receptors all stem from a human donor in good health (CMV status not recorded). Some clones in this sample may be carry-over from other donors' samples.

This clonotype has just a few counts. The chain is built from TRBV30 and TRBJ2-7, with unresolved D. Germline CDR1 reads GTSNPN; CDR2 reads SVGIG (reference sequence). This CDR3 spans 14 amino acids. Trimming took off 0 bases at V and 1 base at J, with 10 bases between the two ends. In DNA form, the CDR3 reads TGTGCCTGGAGTGTAGGCGACACGTCCTACGAGCAGTACTTC. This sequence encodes CAWSVGDTSYEQYF.

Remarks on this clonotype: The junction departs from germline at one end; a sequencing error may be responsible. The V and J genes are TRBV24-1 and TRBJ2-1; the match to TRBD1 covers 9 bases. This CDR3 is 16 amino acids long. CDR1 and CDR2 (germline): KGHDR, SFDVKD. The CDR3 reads CATSDPRTGEGNEQLF. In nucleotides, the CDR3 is TGTGCCACCAGTGACCCCCGGACAGGGGAGGGCAATGAGCAGTTATTC.

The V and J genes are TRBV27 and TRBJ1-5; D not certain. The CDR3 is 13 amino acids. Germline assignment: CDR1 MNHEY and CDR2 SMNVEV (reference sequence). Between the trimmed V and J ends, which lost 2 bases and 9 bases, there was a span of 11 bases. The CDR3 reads CASSLDGLGPQHF. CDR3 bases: TGTGCCAGCAGTTTAGATGGTCTCGGGCCCCAGCATTTT.